These 24 T cell receptor beta chains originate from one sample sequenced in a study of glioma-infiltrating T cells. Using RNA template, CDR3s of TCR alpha and beta were amplified with iRepertoire arm-PCR. TCRdb reprocessed the multiplex PCR reads via MiXCR and lists one record per CDR3 protein. The sample shows about 180,000 distinct CDR3 sequences, around 40% of them seen only once. The specimen sequenced was glioma tissue, nonneoplastic brain tissue, or PBMCs (not recorded which). The receptors come from a human donor with low-grade glioma or glioblastoma, undergoing nonglioma brain surgery, or in good health (not recorded which).

This clonotype has a count of ten or more. One end of the junction varies from germline; a read error may be responsible. This chain uses TRBV7-9 with TRBJ2-1; D gene unclear. The CDR3 is 14 residues long. In germline, CDR1 is SEHNR, CDR2 FQNEAQ (reference sequence). CDR3 coding DNA: TGTGCCAGCAGCTTAATCTCCTCCAACAATGAGCAGTTCTTC. Its protein is CASSLISSNNEQFF.

About this clonotype: This sequence may be a read error, since a much larger clone differs from it by one base. V is TRBV6-5 and J is TRBJ2-5, with 10 positions matching TRBD2. CDR3 length: 18 residues. Germline lookup yields CDR1 MNHEY and CDR2 SVGAGI. In DNA, the CDR3 is TGTGCCGGCAGTGGACGCGCTAGCGGGAGCCCGTACCAAGAGACCCAGTACTTC. Translating it yields CAGSGRASGSPYQETQYF.

There are many counts of this clonotype. The rearrangement joins TRBV25-1 to TRBJ2-7, with 8 bases matching TRBD2. Per the germline V gene, CDR1 is MGHDK and CDR2 is SYGVNS. The CDR3 contains 14 residues. The junction had 3 bases not matched to a gene; V was cut back by 3 bases and J by 2 bases. The DNA for the CDR3 is TGTGCCAGCAGTGACCCAGCGGGAGCCTACGAGCAGTACTTC. Amino acid sequence: CASSDPAGAYEQYF.

This clonotype came up a few times. The chain links TRBV7-8 to TRBJ2-7; no definite D call. Germline CDR1 is SGHVS and CDR2 is FQNEAQ. The CDR3 covers 13 residues. Between the trimmed V and J ends, which lost 3 bases and 2 bases, there was a span of 8 bases. CDR3 loop: CASSFGQTYEQYF. CDR3 nucleotides: TGTGCCAGCAGCTTCGGGCAGACCTACGAGCAGTACTTC.

Remarks on this clonotype: A much larger clone is a single base away; this may be a read error. The chain joins TRBV27 to TRBJ2-1; tentatively, D is TRBD1 or TRBD2 (5 bases each). V lost 4 bases and J lost 10, with 23 bases in between. This CDR3 is built from 16 residues. Germline V gives CDR1 MNHEY, CDR2 SMNVEV (reference sequence). The CDR3 sequence is CASSSGTAGRPYEQFF. For the CDR3, the DNA is TGTGCCAGCAGTTCCGGGACGGCAGGGAGACCCTACGAGCAGTTCTTC.

The chain is built from TRBV27 and TRBJ1-2; D gene uncertain. The CDR3 loop spans 13 amino acids. The V gene's germline CDR1 is MNHEY and CDR2 SMNVEV (reference sequence). CDR3 sequence (DNA): TGTGTTAGCAGTCCATCACAAGGCTATGGCTACACCTTC. Amino acid sequence: CVSSPSQGYGYTF.

This clonotype was observed once. A much larger clone lies a single base off, so this may be a read error. The J gene is TRBJ1-3, the V gene TRBV18; 7 bases map to TRBD1. This CDR3 contains 13 residues. Germline-derived CDR1 and CDR2 are KGHSH and LQKENI. The CDR3 DNA follows: TGTGCCAGCTCACAGGGGGCTGGAAACAACATATATTTT. It specifies CASSQGAGNNIYF.

This clonotype was detected only a few times. The chain uses TRBV28 and TRBJ2-7; 9 nucleotides match TRBD1. The V gene's germline CDR1 is MDHEN and CDR2 SYDVKM. J lost 5 bases, V lost 5 bases, and 10 bases had no gene match. CDR3 length: 15 residues. CDR3 nucleotide sequence: TGTGCCAGCAGTACCCCGGGACAGGGTCAACACGAGCAGTACTTC. It encodes CASSTPGQGQHEQYF.

This clonotype has a count of ten or more. The V and J genes are TRBV20-1 and TRBJ2-1; D is possibly TRBD2 (6 bases). CDR3 length: 15 amino acids. Germline assignment: CDR1 DFQATT and CDR2 SNEGSKA (reference sequence). With 5 bases removed from V and 7 bases from J, the gap between germline ends came to 21 bases. CDR3 in amino acids: CSAGYPRGLTNEQFF. The CDR3 region has the DNA TGCAGTGCTGGCTATCCGCGGGGACTCACTAATGAGCAGTTCTTC.

This clonotype was counted many times. The chain carries TRBV20-1 and TRBJ2-7, with TRBD2 identical over 11 bases. Germline CDR1 is DFQATT and CDR2 is SNEGSKA (reference sequence). This CDR3 comprises 15 residues. V gave up 6 bases and J gave up 0 bases; unmatched junction bases: 7. The CDR3: CSAPTGTSGSYEQYF. Here the CDR3 DNA reads TGCAGTGCCCCCACCGGGACTAGCGGCTCCTACGAGCAGTACTTC.

Concerning this clonotype itself: This may come from a read error, since a much larger clone is one base off. V usage is TRBV20-1 and J usage is TRBJ2-1, with D possibly matching TRBD2 (5 bases). V was shortened by 1 base and J by 1 base, with 14 bases between the two germline ends. The germline CDR1 and CDR2 sequences are DFQATT and SNEGSKA (reference sequence). The CDR3 consists of 16 residues. CDR3: CSARGRGSGSYNEQFF. The DNA for the CDR3 is TGCAGTGCTAGAGGTAGAGGGAGTGGGTCCTACAATGAGCAGTTCTTC.

A single count supports this clonotype. Since a much larger clone is just one base distant, this may be a read error. The chain couples TRBV28 to TRBJ1-2, with a possible D match to TRBD1 (6 bases). Germline loops: CDR1 MDHEN, CDR2 SYDVKM. CDR3 length: 15 residues. V was trimmed by 0 bases and J by 8 bases, leaving 16 bases between them. As DNA, the CDR3 is TGTGCCAGCAGTTTATGGTTCCGGGGGGCGGAAGGCTACACCTTC. Translating gives CASSLWFRGAEGYTF.

This clonotype was counted at least ten times. The V call is TRBV29-1, the J call TRBJ2-7; 8 bases map to TRBD1. The V and J ends lost 6 bases and 3 bases, in that order; junction bases with no gene match: 10. Germline loops: CDR1 SQVTM, CDR2 ANQGSEA. The CDR3 extends over 14 amino acids. The CDR3, as DNA: TGCAGCGTATTCTTCGGGACAGGACTCTACGAGCAGTACTTC. It specifies CSVFFGTGLYEQYF.

A remark on this clonotype: A read error may be the cause here, since a much bigger clone is one base away. The V and J genes are TRBV2 and TRBJ2-1, with D hard to call. The CDR3 has 11 amino acids. From germline, CDR1 is SNHLY and CDR2 FYNNEI. V lost 8 bases to trimming and J lost 8 bases, with 10 bases between them. The CDR3 coding sequence is TGTGCCAGCCTCGTCGGCGATGAGCAGTTCTTC. Residues: CASLVGDEQFF.

For this clonotype: A single base separates this from a much larger clone, so it may be a read error. The rearrangement links TRBV3-1 to TRBJ1-1, with a tentative D call TRBD1 (5 bases). Germline values: CDR1 LGHDT, CDR2 YNNKEL (reference sequence). This CDR3 is built from 14 residues. The germline V and J ends were trimmed by 5 bases and 3 bases, with 13 bases remaining between them. CDR3 in DNA: TGTGCCAGCAGCGAAGTACCGGGGGACACTGAAGCTTTCTTT. Translated: CASSEVPGDTEAFF.

This clonotype came up once. This rearrangement joins TRBV29-1 to TRBJ2-5; 8 bases fit TRBD1. The J segment lost 0 bases and the V segment lost 1 base, leaving 4 bases of the junction unmatched. The CDR3 runs to 15 residues. CDR1 is SQVTM and CDR2 is ANQGSEA in the germline V gene. CDR3 sequence reads: CSVEVQGAHQETQYF. DNA for the CDR3: TGCAGCGTTGAAGTGCAGGGGGCCCACCAAGAGACCCAGTACTTC.

A word on this clonotype: Since a much larger clone is just one base distant, this may be a read error. The gene calls are TRBV6-5 and TRBJ2-1, with D perhaps TRBD2 (6 bases). Per germline, CDR1 MNHEY and CDR2 SVGAGI. The length of the CDR3 is 16 residues. The CDR3 bases are TGTGCCAGCAGTTACTCTACTAGCCTTATTAACAATCAGCAGTTCTTC. This encodes CASSYSTSLINNQQFF.

The CDR3 is CATSRTSEYYEQYF. For the CDR3, the DNA is TGTGCCACCAGCCGGACTAGCGAGTACTACGAGCAGTACTTC. The chain carries TRBV28 and TRBJ2-7, with TRBD2 identical over 9 bases. Germline V gene data show CDR1 as MDHEN and CDR2 as SYDVKM. The trim removed 10 bases at V and 3 bases at J, leaving 10 bases unmatched. This CDR3 region has 14 residues.

The chain has TRBV4-1 and TRBJ2-1; TRBD2 might be the D (5 bases). Germline CDR1 reads MGHRA; CDR2 reads YSYEKL. The ends were cut back, 1 base at V and 6 bases at J, with 7 bases in the middle. The CDR3 runs 13 residues. CDR3 residues: CASSQASSNEQFF. The CDR3 region has the DNA TGCGCCAGCAGCCAAGCTAGCAGCAATGAGCAGTTCTTC.

Concerning this clonotype itself: A much larger clonotype is one base distant, so this may be a read error. J is TRBJ1-1 and V is TRBV12-3 or TRBV12-4; D uncertain. The ends were cut back, 6 bases at V and 3 bases at J, with 17 bases in the middle. The CDR3 is 15 amino acids. The CDR3: CASSPLGISDTEAFF. Here the CDR3 DNA reads TGTGCCAGCAGCCCCCTAGGGATATCGGACACTGAAGCTTTCTTT.

This clonotype was counted ten times or more. V usage is TRBV7-3 and J usage is TRBJ2-1, with TRBD1 matching 7 bases. This CDR3 region has 15 residues. Trimming took 4 bases from V and 0 from J; bases not matched to a gene: 3. Germline CDR1 SGHTA, CDR2 FQGTGA. The CDR3 DNA follows: TGTGCCAGCAGCTCACGGACAGGCTCCTACAATGAGCAGTTCTTC. Its protein product is CASSSRTGSYNEQFF.

There are many counts of this clonotype. The chain is built from TRBV5-1 and TRBJ1-2, with D perhaps matching TRBD1 (5 bases). The CDR3 is made up of 15 amino acids. Germline V lookup: CDR1 SGHRS, CDR2 YFSETQ. V lost 0 bases and J 2 bases, leaving 11 bases between the germline ends. Here the CDR3 reads CASSLGGRGNYGYTF. The CDR3, as DNA: TGCGCCAGCAGCTTGGGAGGACGGGGGAACTATGGCTACACCTTC.

The chain combines TRBV3-1 with TRBJ2-5, with D hard to call. There are 13 residues in the CDR3. The germline gives CDR1 LGHDT, CDR2 YNNKEL (reference sequence). V was cut by 4 bases and J by 1 base, with 7 bases left in between. CDR3 region: CASSRPGQETQYF. CDR3 in DNA: TGTGCCAGCAGCCGACCGGGCCAAGAGACCCAGTACTTC.

The chain recombines TRBV30 with TRBJ2-7; TRBD2 aligns across 9 bases. Germline V gene sequence: CDR1 GTSNPN, CDR2 SVGIG (reference sequence). Trimming at V came to 1 base and at J to 4 bases, leaving 11 bases not matched to a gene. This CDR3 spans 16 amino acids. In DNA form, the CDR3 reads TGTGCCTGGAGTGAACCCGGGATAGCGGGGGAATACGAGCAGTACTTC. Its protein is CAWSEPGIAGEYEQYF.